One and the same sample provided the 2 T cell receptor beta chains below, sequenced in a study of spatial heterogeneity in lung cancer. Via MiXCR, TCRdb re-called the 5' RACE reads, giving one row per CDR3 protein. The repertoire holds roughly 71,000 distinct CDR3 sequences, roughly 8.9% seen once, with more than 1.5% in the top ten. The time point was: blood at routine non-recurrence follow-up after resection. The sequenced sample was PBMCs, obtained at follow-up. Receptors were obtained from a female donor with early-stage non-small cell lung cancer.

In this sample, this clonotype turned up many times. The rearrangement links TRBV5-1 to TRBJ2-1, with TRBD2 identical over 13 bases. With 7 bases clipped from V and 8 bases from J, the junction kept 9 bases outside the gene matches. CDR1 is SGHRS, CDR2 YFSETQ, per germline. This CDR3 is built from 15 residues. The CDR3 spells CASAARLAGGYEQFF. The CDR3 coding sequence is TGCGCCAGCGCCGCCCGACTAGCGGGAGGTTATGAGCAGTTCTTC.

This clonotype was recorded many times. The J gene is TRBJ2-7, the V gene TRBV14; tentatively, D is TRBD2 (5 bases). V gave up 1 base and J gave up 9 bases, with 10 bases separating them. The CDR3 spans 12 residues. CDR1 SGHDN and CDR2 FVKESK come from the germline V gene. The CDR3 DNA sequence: TGTGCCAGCAGCCAAGTACTAGTCGCGCAGTACTTC. It is translated as CASSQVLVAQYF.